This T cell receptor beta chain was identified during a study of blood T cell repertoires in COVID-19. Background on the study: There were acute and convalescent COVID-19 samples, and they came from the United States, Italy and Spain. PBMCs, B-cell-depleted T cells, or T cells provided the cDNA or gDNA that made up the material.

The germline CDR1 and CDR2 sequences are KGHDR and SFDVKD. With V trimmed by 2 bases and J by 9 bases, 3 bases remained unmatched. The CDR3 consists of 13 residues. Profiled with immunoSEQ multiplex PCR; TCRdb holds only in-frame clones, not every one. This table holds about 120,000 clones, around nine tenths found once. The chain employs TRBV24-1 and TRBJ2-1; the match to TRBD2 covers 7 bases. The sample comprised peripheral blood. This clonotype was obtained from a middle-aged man with acute or convalescent COVID-19. The CDR3 bases are TGTGCCACCAGTGATTACGGACTAGTTGAGCAGTTCTTC. Its translation is CATSDYGLVEQFF.